These 7 T cell receptor beta chains share one sample of origin, sequenced in a study of T-cell memory formation after mild COVID-19. TCRdb called the 5' RACE reads again in MiXCR, with one record for every CDR3 protein. The table shows roughly 300,000 distinct CDR3 sequences, with 8% to 9% occurring only once. Sequencing input: PBMCs or a T cell subset sorted from them (not recorded which). The receptors were gathered from a man younger than 35 who had mild COVID-19 (a few samples of this study predate the infection). Cell type and time point are not known.

This clonotype was seen ten or more times. V usage is TRBV20-1 and J usage is TRBJ2-1; D gene uncertain. This CDR3 comprises 14 residues. V lost 1 base, J lost 8 bases, and 15 bases lay in between. Germline-derived CDR1 and CDR2 are DFQATT and SNEGSKA (reference sequence). CDR3 loop: CSARAVERKDEQFF. The CDR3 DNA sequence: TGCAGTGCTAGAGCCGTAGAGAGGAAGGATGAGCAGTTCTTC.

This clonotype occurred a few times. The chain employs TRBV4-3 and TRBJ2-1; the match to TRBD2 covers 13 bases. The CDR3 is 17 amino acids. With 2 bases clipped from V and 9 bases from J, the junction kept 10 bases outside the gene matches. Germline loops: CDR1 LGHNA, CDR2 YSLEER. Here the CDR3 DNA reads TGCGCCAGCAGCCAATTAGGGGGACTAGCGGGGTCTGTTGAGCAGTTCTTC. Protein: CASSQLGGLAGSVEQFF.

This clonotype was detected a few times. The chain combines TRBV4-2 with TRBJ1-1; no reliable D call. The V end lost 0 bases, the J end lost 1 base, and 9 bases lay between the germline ends. Germline CDR1 is LGHNA and CDR2 is YNFKEQ. The CDR3 has 15 residues. CDR3 DNA: TGTGCCAGCAGCCAAGACTTGTACCAGAACACTGAAGCTTTCTTT. Its protein product is CASSQDLYQNTEAFF.

This clonotype was detected a few times. The chain recombines TRBV28 with TRBJ2-3; D unresolved. Trimming stripped 2 bases from V and 2 bases from J, with 11 bases between. This CDR3 contains 15 residues. Germline loops: CDR1 MDHEN, CDR2 SYDVKM. DNA for the CDR3: TGTGCCAGCAGTTTAGAGGTAATGGACACAGATACGCAGTATTTT. Translation: CASSLEVMDTDTQYF.

The chain joins TRBV6-5 to TRBJ1-2, with TRBD1 matching 9 bases. Germline V gives CDR1 MNHEY, CDR2 SVGAGI. With 6 bases clipped from V and 8 bases from J, the junction kept 7 bases outside the gene matches. This CDR3 contains 13 residues. The CDR3 DNA is TGTGCCAGCAGCCACCGGGACAGGGAAGGCTACACCTTC. As protein: CASSHRDREGYTF.

This clonotype was detected ten times or more. The rearrangement uses TRBV27 and TRBJ2-1, with 8 nucleotides matching TRBD1. The germline CDR1 and CDR2 sequences are MNHEY and SMNVEV (reference sequence). This CDR3 is 11 amino acids long. Trimming at V came to 8 bases and at J to 9 bases, leaving 3 bases not matched to a gene. Written as DNA, the CDR3 is TGTGCCAGCGGGGGACAGGTTGAGCAGTTCTTC. Encoded protein: CASGGQVEQFF.

This clonotype appeared a few times. The chain combines TRBV7-3 with TRBJ2-5; unclear D gene. Germline V gene data show CDR1 as SGHTA and CDR2 as FQGTGA. This CDR3 spans 13 amino acids. The germline V and J ends were trimmed by 3 bases and 0 bases, with 5 bases remaining between them. The CDR3 nucleotides read TGTGCCAGCAGCTTTCGAGACCAAGAGACCCAGTACTTC. Translated: CASSFRDQETQYF.